This T cell receptor (beta chain) derives from a study of blood T cell repertoires in COVID-19. Looking at the study overall: T cells, B-cell-depleted T cells, or PBMCs provided the cDNA or gDNA that served as material.

V was trimmed by 0 bases and J by 7 bases, leaving 10 bases between them. This CDR3 region has 14 residues. Germline CDR1 MNHNS, CDR2 SASEGT. The table came from immunoSEQ multiplex PCR; TCRdb's copy has only in-frame clones and leaves some out. Here the sample spans roughly 330,000 clones, 70% to 90% being singletons. Individuals aged about 18 to 89 years were recruited from 20 to 25 US areas. Cohort allocation depended upon clinical history that participants reported. Symptom resolution, clearance, or two negative PCRs marked the recovered donors of Cohort 3. The V call is TRBV6-1, the J call TRBJ1-5, with D maybe TRBD1 (6 bases). The source material was PBMCs or T cells enriched from blood (not recorded which). This receptor was identified in a woman in her thirties who had recovered from COVID-19. CDR3 bases: TGTGCCAGCAGTGAAGCCAGGGGCGGGCAGCCCCAGCATTTT. Protein sequence: CASSEARGGQPQHF.